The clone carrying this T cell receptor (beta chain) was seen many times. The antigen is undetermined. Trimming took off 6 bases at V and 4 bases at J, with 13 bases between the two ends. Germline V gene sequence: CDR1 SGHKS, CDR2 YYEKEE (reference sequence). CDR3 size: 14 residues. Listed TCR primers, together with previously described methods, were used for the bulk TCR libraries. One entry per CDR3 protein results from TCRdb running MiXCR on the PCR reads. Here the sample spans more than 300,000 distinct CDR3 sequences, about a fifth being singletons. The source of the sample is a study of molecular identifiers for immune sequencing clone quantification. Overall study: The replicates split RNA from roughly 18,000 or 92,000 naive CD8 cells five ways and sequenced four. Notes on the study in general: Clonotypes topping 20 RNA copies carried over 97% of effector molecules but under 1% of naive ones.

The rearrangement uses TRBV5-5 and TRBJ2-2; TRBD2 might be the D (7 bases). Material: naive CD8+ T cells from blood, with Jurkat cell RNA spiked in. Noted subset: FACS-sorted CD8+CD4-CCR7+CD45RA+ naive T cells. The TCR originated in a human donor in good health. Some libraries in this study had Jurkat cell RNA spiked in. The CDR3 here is CASILRGGTGELFF. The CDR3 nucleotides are TGTGCCAGCATCCTGAGGGGGGGCACCGGGGAGCTGTTTTTT.